This entry features one TCR beta chain sequence. What it recognizes is unknown. This record belongs to a study of cytomegalovirus exposure and HLA in healthy donors. Across the whole study: About 80 million unique TCR sequences came from HLA-typed donors in an early release.

Findings of the study overall: Reports showed the classifier diagnosing cytomegalovirus status with high specificity and sensitivity. The likely origin of a cluster of highly shared sequence variants was a sequencing artifact.

The V gene's germline CDR1 is SGHRS and CDR2 YFSETQ. V was shortened by 5 bases and J by 5 bases, with 11 bases between the two germline ends. The CDR3 is made up of 13 amino acids. The PCR ran on 60 Vbeta and 13 Jbeta primers. Produced via immunoSEQ multiplex PCR; TCRdb's table is partial and in-frame only. The sample yields about 160,000 clones, 60% to 80% seen once. The receptor's source is a man aged 18 to 35 in good health and CMV-seropositive. The source material was PBMCs. The V gene is TRBV5-1, the J gene TRBJ1-5; D is perhaps TRBD1 (6 bases). DNA of the CDR3: TGCGCCAGCAGGGTGGACAGTTATCAGCCCCAGCATTTT. This codes for CASRVDSYQPQHF.